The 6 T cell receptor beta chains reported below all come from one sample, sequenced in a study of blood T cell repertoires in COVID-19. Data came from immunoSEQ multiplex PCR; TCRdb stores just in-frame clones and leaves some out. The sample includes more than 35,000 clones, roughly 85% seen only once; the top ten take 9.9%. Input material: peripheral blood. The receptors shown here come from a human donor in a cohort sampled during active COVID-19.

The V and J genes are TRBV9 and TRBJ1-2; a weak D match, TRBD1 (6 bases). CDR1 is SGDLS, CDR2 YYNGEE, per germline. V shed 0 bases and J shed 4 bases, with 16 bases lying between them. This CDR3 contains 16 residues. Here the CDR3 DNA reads TGTGCCAGCAGCGTAGAAGGGACAACTTTTGGCTATGGCTACACCTTC. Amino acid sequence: CASSVEGTTFGYGYTF.

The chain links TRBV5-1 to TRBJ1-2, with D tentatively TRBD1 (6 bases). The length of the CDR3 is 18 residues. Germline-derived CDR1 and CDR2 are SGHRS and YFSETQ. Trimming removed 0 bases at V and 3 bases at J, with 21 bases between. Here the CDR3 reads CASSLGVAGGSTDYGYTF. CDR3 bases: TGCGCCAGCAGCTTGGGAGTGGCTGGGGGCAGCACTGACTATGGCTACACCTTC.

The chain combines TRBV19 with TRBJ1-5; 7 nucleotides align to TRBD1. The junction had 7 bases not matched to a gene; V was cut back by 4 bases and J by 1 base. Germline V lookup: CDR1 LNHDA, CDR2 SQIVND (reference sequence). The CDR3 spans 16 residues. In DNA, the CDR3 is TGTGCCAGTAGTAAAACGTACAGGGGAAGCAATCAGCCCCAGCATTTT. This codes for CASSKTYRGSNQPQHF.

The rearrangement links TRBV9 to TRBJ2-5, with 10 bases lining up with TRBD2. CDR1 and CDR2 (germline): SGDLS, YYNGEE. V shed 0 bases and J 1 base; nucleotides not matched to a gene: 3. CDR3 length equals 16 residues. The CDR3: CASSVGVAGGQETQYF. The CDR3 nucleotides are TGTGCCAGCAGCGTAGGCGTAGCGGGAGGCCAAGAGACCCAGTACTTC. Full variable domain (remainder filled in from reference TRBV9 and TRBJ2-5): DSGVTQTPKHLITATGQRVTLRCSPRSGDLSVYWYQQSLDQGLQFLIQYYNGEERAKGNILERFSAQQFPDLHSELNLSSLELGDSALYFCASSVGVAGGQETQYFGPGTRLLVL.

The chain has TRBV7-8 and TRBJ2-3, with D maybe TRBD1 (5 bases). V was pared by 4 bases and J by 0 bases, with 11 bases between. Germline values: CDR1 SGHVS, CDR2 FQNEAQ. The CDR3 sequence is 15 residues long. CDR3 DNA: TGTGCCAGCAGCTCCGGACACCTAAGCACAGATACGCAGTATTTT. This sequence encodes CASSSGHLSTDTQYF.

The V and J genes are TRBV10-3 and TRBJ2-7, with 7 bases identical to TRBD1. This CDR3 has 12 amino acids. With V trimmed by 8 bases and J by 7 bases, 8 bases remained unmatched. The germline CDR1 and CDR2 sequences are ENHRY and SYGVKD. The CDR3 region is CAIGGDRVEQYF. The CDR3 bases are TGTGCCATCGGGGGAGACAGGGTGGAGCAGTACTTC.